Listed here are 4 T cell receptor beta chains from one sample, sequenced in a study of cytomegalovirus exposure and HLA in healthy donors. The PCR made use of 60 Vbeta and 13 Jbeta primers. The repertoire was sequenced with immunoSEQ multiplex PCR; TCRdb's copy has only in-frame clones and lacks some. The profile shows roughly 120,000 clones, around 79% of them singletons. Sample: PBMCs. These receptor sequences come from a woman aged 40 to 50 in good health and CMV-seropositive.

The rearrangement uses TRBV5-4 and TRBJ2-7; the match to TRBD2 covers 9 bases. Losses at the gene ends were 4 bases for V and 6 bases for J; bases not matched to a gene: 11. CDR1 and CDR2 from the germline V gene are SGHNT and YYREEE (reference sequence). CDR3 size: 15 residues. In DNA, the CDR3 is TGTGCCAGCAGCCCTCAGGGCGGGACTAGCTGCGAGCAGTACTTC. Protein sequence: CASSPQGGTSCEQYF.

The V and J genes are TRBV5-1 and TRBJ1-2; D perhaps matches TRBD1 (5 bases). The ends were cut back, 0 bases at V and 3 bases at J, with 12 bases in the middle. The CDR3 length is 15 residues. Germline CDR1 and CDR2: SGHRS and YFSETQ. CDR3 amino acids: CASSLVDPRDYGYTF. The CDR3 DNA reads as TGCGCCAGCAGCTTGGTAGACCCCAGGGACTATGGCTACACCTTC. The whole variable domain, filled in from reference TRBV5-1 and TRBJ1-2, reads KAGVTQTPRYLIKTRGQQVTLSCSPISGHRSVSWYQQTPGQGLQFLFEYFSETQRNKGNFPGRFSGRQFSNSRSEMNVSTLELGDSALYLCASSLVDPRDYGYTFGSGTRLTVV.

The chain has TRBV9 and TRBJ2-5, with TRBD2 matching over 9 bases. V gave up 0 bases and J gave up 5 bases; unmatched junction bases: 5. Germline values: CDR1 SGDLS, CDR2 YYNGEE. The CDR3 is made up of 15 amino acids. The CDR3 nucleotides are TGTGCCAGCAGCGTAGTCGCGGGAGGGTACGAGACCCAGTACTTC. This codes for CASSVVAGGYETQYF.

Written as DNA, the CDR3 is TGTGCCAGCAGGAAGACAGGTTATAGCACTGAAGCTTTCTTT. As protein: CASRKTGYSTEAFF. The chain couples TRBV28 to TRBJ1-1; TRBD1 might be the D (6 bases). The V gene's germline CDR1 is MDHEN and CDR2 SYDVKM. The V gene lost 6 bases and the J gene lost 4 bases, with 15 bases spanning the gap. The CDR3 has 14 amino acids.